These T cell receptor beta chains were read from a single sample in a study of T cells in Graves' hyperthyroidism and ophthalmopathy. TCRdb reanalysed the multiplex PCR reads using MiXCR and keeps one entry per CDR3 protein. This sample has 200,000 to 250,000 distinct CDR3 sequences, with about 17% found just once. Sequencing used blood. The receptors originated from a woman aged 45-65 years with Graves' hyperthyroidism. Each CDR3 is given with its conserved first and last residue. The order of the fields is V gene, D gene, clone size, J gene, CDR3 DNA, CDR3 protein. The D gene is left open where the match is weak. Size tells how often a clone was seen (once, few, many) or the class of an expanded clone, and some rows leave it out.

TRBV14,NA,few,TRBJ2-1,TGTGCCAGCAGCCACGCTCGGGAGTTCGATTCCTACAATGAGCAGTTCTTC,CASSHAREFDSYNEQFF
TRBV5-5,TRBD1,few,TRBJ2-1,TGTGCCAGCAGCCTTAGAACGCAACAGGGGCCAACAGTCAATCGATACAATGAGCAGTTCTTC,CASSLRTQQGPTVNRYNEQFF
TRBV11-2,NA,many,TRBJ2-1,TGTGCCAGCAGCTTAGGACTAACTCAGGAGGAGTTCTTC,CASSLGLTQEEFF
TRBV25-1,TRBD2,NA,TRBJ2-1,TGTGCCAGCAGTGTAAAAGGGACTAGCGGGAGGAGTCCCTACAATGAGCAGTTCTTC,CASSVKGTSGRSPYNEQFF
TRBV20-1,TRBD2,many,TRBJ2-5,TGCAGTGCTAGGCCGACTAGCGGGAGGGGCTTAATGGAGACCCAGTACTTC,CSARPTSGRGLMETQYF
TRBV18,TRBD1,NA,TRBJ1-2,TGTGCCAGCTCACCAACGCCGGGACAGATTAACTATGGCTACACCTTC,CASSPTPGQINYGYTF
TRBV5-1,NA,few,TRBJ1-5,TGCGCCAGCCGACCCCGGGGACAGCCCCAGCATTTT,CASRPRGQPQHF
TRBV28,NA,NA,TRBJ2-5,TGTGCCAGCAGTCCCGCAGGGAACCAAGAGACCCAGTACTTC,CASSPAGNQETQYF
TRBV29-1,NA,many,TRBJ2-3,TGCAGCGTTGATCGGGAAATTGAGCGGGCAGATACGCAGTATTTT,CSVDREIERADTQYF
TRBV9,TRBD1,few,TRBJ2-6,TGTGCCAGCAGCGAGCGGCCGGGACAGGGATCCCCCGGGGCCAACGTCCTGACTTTC,CASSERPGQGSPGANVLTF
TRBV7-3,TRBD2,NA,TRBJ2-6,TGTGCCAGCAGCCCCCTAGCGGGAGGGCCTGGGGGGGCCAACGTCCTGACTTTC,CASSPLAGGPGGANVLTF
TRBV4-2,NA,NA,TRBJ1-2,TGTGCCAGCAGCCAAGAGGTTAGAGAGGACTATGGCTACACCTTC,CASSQEVREDYGYTF
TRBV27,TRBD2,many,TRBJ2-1,TGTGCCAGCAGTACTCTAGCGGGAGGGGGCAATGAGCAGTTCTTC,CASSTLAGGGNEQFF
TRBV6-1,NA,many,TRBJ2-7,TGTGCCAGCAGTGACCTACCTGACAGCTCGTACGAGCAGTACTTC,CASSDLPDSSYEQYF
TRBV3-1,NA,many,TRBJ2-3,TGTGCCAGCAGCCAAGATGGCCGGTCTGATACGCAGTATTTT,CASSQDGRSDTQYF
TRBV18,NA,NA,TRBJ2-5,TGTGCCAGCTCACCACCAGTAATAGAGCAGACCTGGGAAGAGACCCAGTACTTC,CASSPPVIEQTWEETQYF
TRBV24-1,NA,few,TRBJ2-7,TGTGCCACCAGTGAGTGGAGTATACGGAAGGGGTCCTACGAGCAGTACTTC,CATSEWSIRKGSYEQYF
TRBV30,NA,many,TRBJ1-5,TGTGCCTGGAGTGGACAGCAAAATCAGCCCCAGCATTTT,CAWSGQQNQPQHF
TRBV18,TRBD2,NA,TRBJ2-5,TGTGCCAGCTCACCAAGGCTAGCGGGAGGAGAGACCCAGTACTTC,CASSPRLAGGETQYF
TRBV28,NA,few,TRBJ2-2,TGTGCCAGCAGTTTAAACAGGGCGTACGGGGAGCTGTTTTTT,CASSLNRAYGELFF
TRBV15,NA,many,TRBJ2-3,TGTGCCACCAGCAGAGATCGCGGACAAGACCTCACAGATACGCAGTATTTT,CATSRDRGQDLTDTQYF
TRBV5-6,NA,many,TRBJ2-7,TGTGCCAGCAGCCAAACCCCGACAGGTTACTACGAGCAGTACTTC,CASSQTPTGYYEQYF
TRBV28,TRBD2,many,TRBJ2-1,TGTGCCAGCAGGGGGACTAGCGGGGTCAATGAGCAGTTCTTC,CASRGTSGVNEQFF
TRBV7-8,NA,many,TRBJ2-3,TGTGCCAGCAGCCCCCAGACAGATACGCAGTATTTT,CASSPQTDTQYF
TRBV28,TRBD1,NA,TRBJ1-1,TGTGCCAGCCGCTTCGCGGGACAGCCGAACACTGAAGCTTTCTTT,CASRFAGQPNTEAFF
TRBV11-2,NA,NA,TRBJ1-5,TGTGCCAGCAGCCCCGCGACAGGTTATAGCAATCAGCCCCAGCATTTT,CASSPATGYSNQPQHF
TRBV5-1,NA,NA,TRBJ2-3,TGCGCCAGCAGTTTGTGGAGCGGGACGCAGTATTTT,CASSLWSGTQYF
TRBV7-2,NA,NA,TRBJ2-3,TGTGCCAGCAGCTTAGGATCGCGGGGCACAGATACGCAGTATTTT,CASSLGSRGTDTQYF
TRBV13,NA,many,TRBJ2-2,TGTGCCAGCAGCTTAGGCCGCACCGGCACCGGGGAGCTGTTTTTT,CASSLGRTGTGELFF
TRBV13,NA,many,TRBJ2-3,TGTGCCAGCAGCTTAGCCGTAGACCGTACGGGGCGCACAGATACGCAGTATTTT,CASSLAVDRTGRTDTQYF
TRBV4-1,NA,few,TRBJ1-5,TGCGCCAGCAGCGCGGGAGGGGGAAGAAGGGGTCAGCCCCAGCATTTT,CASSAGGGRRGQPQHF
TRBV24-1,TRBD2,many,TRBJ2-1,TGTGCCACCAGAACTACTAGCGGTGGGGACAATGAGCAGTTCTTC,CATRTTSGGDNEQFF
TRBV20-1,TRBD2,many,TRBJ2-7,TGCAGTGCTATAATAGGGCGGGAGGGCCCCTACGAGCAGTACTTC,CSAIIGREGPYEQYF
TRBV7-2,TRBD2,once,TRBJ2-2,TGTGCCAGCAGCTTTACTAGCGGGTTCAACACCGGGGAGCTGTTTTTT,CASSFTSGFNTGELFF
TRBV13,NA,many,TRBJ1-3,TGTGCCAGCAGCTTAGCGCACACCATATATTTT,CASSLAHTIYF
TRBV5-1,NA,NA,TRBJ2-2,TGCGCCAGCAGCTTGGTTCTATCTACCGGGGAGCTGTTTTTT,CASSLVLSTGELFF
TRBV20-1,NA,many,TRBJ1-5,TGCAGTGCTAGAGATTGGGGCCATCCGGATCAGCCCCAGCATTTT,CSARDWGHPDQPQHF
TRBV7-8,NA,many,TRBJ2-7,TGTGCCAGCAGCCGACGGGACTCCCCCTACGAGCAGTACTTC,CASSRRDSPYEQYF
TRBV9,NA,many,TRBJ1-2,TGTGCCAGCAGCCTTGGAGGAGGGGGAGGAGTAAGTGGCTACACCTTC,CASSLGGGGGVSGYTF
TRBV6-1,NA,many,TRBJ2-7,TGTGCCAGCAGTGGTACCTACGAGCAGTACTTC,CASSGTYEQYF
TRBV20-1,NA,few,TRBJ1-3,TGCAGTGCTTACTCTGGCCCGTGGGCTGGAAACACCATATATTTT,CSAYSGPWAGNTIYF
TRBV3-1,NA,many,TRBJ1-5,TGTGCCAGCAGCCAAGATAGGGCAGGGAATCAGCCCCAGCATTTT,CASSQDRAGNQPQHF
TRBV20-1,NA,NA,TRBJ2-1,TGCAGTGCTAGGGCCCCGGGCCCAAGGTCCTACAATGAGCAGTTCTTC,CSARAPGPRSYNEQFF
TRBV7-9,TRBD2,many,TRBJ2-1,TGTGCCAGCAGCTTAGCGATTGCCGCGGGAGGCTCCTACAATGAGCAGTTCTTC,CASSLAIAAGGSYNEQFF
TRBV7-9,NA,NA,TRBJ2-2,TGTGCCAGCAGCTACACAGGGTATAACATCGGGGAGCTGTTTTTT,CASSYTGYNIGELFF
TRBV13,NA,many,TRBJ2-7,TGTGCCAGCAGCTTATTCCCTCGTGTTAGTGAGCAGTACTTC,CASSLFPRVSEQYF
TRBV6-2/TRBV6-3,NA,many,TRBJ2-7,TGTGCCAGCAGTTCACTAGGCAACGAGCAGTACTTC,CASSSLGNEQYF
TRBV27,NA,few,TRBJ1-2,TGTGCCAGCAGTAGCCGGACAGCCGGCTACACCTTC,CASSSRTAGYTF
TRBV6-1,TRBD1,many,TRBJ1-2,TGTGCCAGCAGTGGACAGGGCGGTATTGATGGCTACACCTTC,CASSGQGGIDGYTF
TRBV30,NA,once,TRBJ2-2,TGTGCCTGGAGCCCCCTGGCGAACGAAGCCGGGGAGCCGTTTTTT,CAWSPLANEAGEPFF
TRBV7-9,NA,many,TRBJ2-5,TGTGCCAGCAGCGCCGACCGATTGGGCAATCAAGAGACCCAGTACTTC,CASSADRLGNQETQYF
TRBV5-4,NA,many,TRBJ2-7,TGTGCCAGTTCCAACTTGGGGTCCTACGAGCAGTACTTC,CASSNLGSYEQYF
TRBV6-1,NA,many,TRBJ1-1,TGTGCCAGCATAGGGGACACTGAAGCTTTCTTT,CASIGDTEAFF
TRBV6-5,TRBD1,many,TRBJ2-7,TGTGCCAGCAGTTACTCGAGATCCAGGACAGGCCGTAGCGAGCAGTACTTC,CASSYSRSRTGRSEQYF
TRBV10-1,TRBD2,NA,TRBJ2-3,TGCGCCAGCAGTGAGCGGCTAGCGGGAGCGGGAGATACGCAGTATTTT,CASSERLAGAGDTQYF
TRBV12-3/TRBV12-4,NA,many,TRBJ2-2,TGTGCCAGCAGCTTCCGGGACGTATACACCGGGGAGCTGTTTTTT,CASSFRDVYTGELFF